This paragraph reports one TCR beta chain. The antigen remains undetermined. The data derive from a study of cytomegalovirus exposure and HLA in healthy donors. Study-level points and caveats: Among the most significant clusters, several appeared linked to common viral pathogens in a later analysis. Upon later analysis, TCR association rates were observed to vary by HLA locus, being highest for DRB1 and lowest for HLA-C.

60 Vbeta and 13 Jbeta primers were used in PCR. Original processing notes: Among the unique TCR beta chains that a later analysis counted, some 73 million in all, approximately 12 million were shared. The protocol was immunoSEQ multiplex PCR, while the TCRdb copy is restricted to in-frame clones and leaves out a portion. D and trimming were read from the DNA, whereas the V and J calls and clone size are those reported in that table. There are approximately 89,000 clones in the sample; 81% occur only once, and approximately 10% lies in the top ten. Deletions cut 1 base from V and 10 bases from J, with 13 bases between. Germline V CDR1 and CDR2: LGHNA, YNFKEQ. This CDR3 region has 13 residues.

The V gene is TRBV4-2, the J gene TRBJ1-2; D might be TRBD1 (6 bases). This receptor was identified in a human donor in good health. Sequenced input: PBMCs. This chain's CDR3 is CASSQADRWDYTF. DNA for the CDR3: TGTGCCAGCAGCCAAGCCGACAGGTGGGACTACACCTTC.